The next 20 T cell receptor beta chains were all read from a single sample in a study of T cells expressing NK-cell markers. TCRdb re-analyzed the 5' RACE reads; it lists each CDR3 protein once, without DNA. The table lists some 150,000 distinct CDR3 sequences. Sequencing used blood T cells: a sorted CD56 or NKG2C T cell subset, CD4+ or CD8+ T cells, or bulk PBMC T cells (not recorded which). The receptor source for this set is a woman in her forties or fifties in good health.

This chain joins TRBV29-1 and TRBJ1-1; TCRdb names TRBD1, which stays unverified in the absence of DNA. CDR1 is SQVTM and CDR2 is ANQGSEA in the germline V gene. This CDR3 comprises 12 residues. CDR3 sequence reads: CSVPKGGTEAFF.

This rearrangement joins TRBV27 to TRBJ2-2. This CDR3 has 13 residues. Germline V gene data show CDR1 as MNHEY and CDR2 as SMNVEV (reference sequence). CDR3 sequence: CASSFYYTGELFF.

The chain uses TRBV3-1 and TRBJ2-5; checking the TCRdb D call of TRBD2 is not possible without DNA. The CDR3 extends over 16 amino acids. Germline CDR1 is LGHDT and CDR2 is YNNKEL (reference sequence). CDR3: CASRHSDGAQRETQYF.

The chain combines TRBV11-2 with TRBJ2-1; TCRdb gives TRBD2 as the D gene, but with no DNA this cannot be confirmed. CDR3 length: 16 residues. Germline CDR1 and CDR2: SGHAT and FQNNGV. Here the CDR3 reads CASRLAGASSYNEQFF.

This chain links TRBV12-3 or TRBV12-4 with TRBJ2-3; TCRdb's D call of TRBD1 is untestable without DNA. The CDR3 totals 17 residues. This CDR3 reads CASSTEGQVWSADTQYF.

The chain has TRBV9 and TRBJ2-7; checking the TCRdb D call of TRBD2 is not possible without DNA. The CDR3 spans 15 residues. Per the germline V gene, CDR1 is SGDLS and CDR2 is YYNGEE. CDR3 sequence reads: CASSPRLAGFDEQYF.

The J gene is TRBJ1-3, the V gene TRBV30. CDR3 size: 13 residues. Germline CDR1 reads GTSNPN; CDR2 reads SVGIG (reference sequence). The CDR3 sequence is CAWNDVRGNTIYF.

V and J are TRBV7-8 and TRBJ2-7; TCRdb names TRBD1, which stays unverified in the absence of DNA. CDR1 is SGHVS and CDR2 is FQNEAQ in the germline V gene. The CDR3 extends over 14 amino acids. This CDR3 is CASSPRQGSIVSYF.

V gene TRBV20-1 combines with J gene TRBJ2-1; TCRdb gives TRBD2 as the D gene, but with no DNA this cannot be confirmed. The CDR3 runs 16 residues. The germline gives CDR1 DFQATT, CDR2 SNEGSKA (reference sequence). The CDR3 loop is CSAKGLAGVFYNEQFF.

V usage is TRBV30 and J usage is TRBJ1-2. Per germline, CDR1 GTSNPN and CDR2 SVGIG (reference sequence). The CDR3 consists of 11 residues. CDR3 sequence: CAWTGEYGYTF.

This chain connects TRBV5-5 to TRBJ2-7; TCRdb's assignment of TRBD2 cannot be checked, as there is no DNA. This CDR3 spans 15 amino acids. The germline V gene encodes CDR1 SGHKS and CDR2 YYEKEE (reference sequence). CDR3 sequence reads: CASSLVRGRVYEQYF.

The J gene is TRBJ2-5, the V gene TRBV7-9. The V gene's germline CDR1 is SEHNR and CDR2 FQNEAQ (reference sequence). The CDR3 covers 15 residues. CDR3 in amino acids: CASSLSVKEQETQYF.

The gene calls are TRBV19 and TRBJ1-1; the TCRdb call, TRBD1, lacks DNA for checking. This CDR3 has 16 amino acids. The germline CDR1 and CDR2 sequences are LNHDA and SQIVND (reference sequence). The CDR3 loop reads CASSTLRTGTNTEAFF.

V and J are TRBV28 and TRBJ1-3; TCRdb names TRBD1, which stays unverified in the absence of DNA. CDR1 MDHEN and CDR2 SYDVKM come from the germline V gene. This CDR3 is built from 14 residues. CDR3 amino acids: CASSLTGVEDTIYF. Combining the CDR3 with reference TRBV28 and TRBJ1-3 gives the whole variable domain DVKVTQSSRYLVKRTGEKVFLECVQDMDHENMFWYRQDPGLGLRLIYFSYDVKMKEKGDIPEGYSVSREKKERFSLILESASTNQTSMYLCASSLTGVEDTIYFGEGSWLTVV.

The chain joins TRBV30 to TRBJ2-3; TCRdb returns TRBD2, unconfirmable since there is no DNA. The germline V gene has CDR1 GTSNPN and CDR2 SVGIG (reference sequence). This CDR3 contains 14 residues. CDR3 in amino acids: CAWSASGGTDTQYF.

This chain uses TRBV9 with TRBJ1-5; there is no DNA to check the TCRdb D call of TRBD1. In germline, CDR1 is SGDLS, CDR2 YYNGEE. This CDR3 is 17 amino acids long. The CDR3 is CASSVAKSAGVGQPQHF. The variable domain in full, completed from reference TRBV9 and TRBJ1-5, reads DSGVTQTPKHLITATGQRVTLRCSPRSGDLSVYWYQQSLDQGLQFLIQYYNGEERAKGNILERFSAQQFPDLHSELNLSSLELGDSALYFCASSVAKSAGVGQPQHFGDGTRLSIL.

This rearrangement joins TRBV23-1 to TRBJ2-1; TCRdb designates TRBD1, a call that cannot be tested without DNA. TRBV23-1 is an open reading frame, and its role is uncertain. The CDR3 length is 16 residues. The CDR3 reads CASSLADRGYLNEQFF.

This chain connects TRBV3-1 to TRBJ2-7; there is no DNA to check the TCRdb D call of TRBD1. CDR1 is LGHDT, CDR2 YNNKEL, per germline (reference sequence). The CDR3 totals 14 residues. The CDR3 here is CASSQGTAALEQYF.

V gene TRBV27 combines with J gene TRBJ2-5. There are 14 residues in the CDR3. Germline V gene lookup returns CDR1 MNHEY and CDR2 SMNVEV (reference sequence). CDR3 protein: CASSLGLGRRTQYF.

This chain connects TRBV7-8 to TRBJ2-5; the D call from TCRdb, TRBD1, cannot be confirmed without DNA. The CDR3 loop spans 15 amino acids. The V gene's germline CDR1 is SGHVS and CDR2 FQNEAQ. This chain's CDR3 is CASSLFGGPRETQYF. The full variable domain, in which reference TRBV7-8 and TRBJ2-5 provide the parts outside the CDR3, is GAGVSQSPRYKVAKRGQDVALRCDPISGHVSLFWYQQALGQGPEFLTYFQNEAQLDKSGLPSDRFFAERPEGSVSTLKIQRTQQEDSAVYLCASSLFGGPRETQYFGPGTRLLVL.